Below are 23 T cell receptor beta chains sequenced from a single sample in a study of CD8+CD57+ T cells in acquired aplastic anemia. Both TCR beta VDJ combination and CDR3 sequence profiling were carried out. Genomic DNA was the template for this profiling. MiXCR, applied by TCRdb to the reads, yields one record per CDR3 protein. The sample includes 200,000 to 300,000 distinct CDR3 sequences, more than 45% seen only once; the top ten take over 7.5%. An expansion of CD8+CD57+ cells by flow cytometry had been shown in patients chosen for sequencing. The sequenced sample consisted of sorted CD4+, CD8+, or CD8+CD57+ T cells (not recorded which) from PBMCs. All receptors derive from a human donor with aplastic anemia.

The rearrangement uses TRBV9 and TRBJ2-7; 11 bases are a match to TRBD1. The CDR3 has 16 amino acids. Germline V gene sequence: CDR1 SGDLS, CDR2 YYNGEE. After removal of 2 bases from V and 7 bases from J, the junction contained 11 bases not matched to a gene. The DNA of the CDR3 is TGTGCCAGCAGCGTCGGCGCCGGGACAGGGGGTGGGGAGCAGTACTTC. It encodes CASSVGAGTGGGEQYF.

Note on this clonotype: This may be a read error: a much more frequent sequence differs by one nucleotide. This chain links TRBV7-9 with TRBJ1-1; the D gene is possibly TRBD1 (5 bases). The germline gives CDR1 SEHNR, CDR2 FQNEAQ (reference sequence). The CDR3 has 15 amino acids. CDR3 coding DNA: TGTGTCAGCAGCTTATCGATAGGGGCCAACACTGAAGCTTTCTTT. This gives the protein CVSSLSIGANTEAFF.

For this clonotype: At one of its ends the junction is not consistent with the germline gene, which may arise from a read error. The chain has TRBV7-8 and TRBJ1-1; D perhaps matches TRBD1 (6 bases). The CDR3 loop spans 15 amino acids. CDR1 and CDR2 (germline): SGHVS, FQNEAQ. The CDR3: CASSPLGGPNTEASF. The CDR3 DNA follows: TGTGCCAGCAGCCCACTGGGGGGGCCGAACACTGAAGCTTCCTTT.

This chain links TRBV5-8 with TRBJ2-1; D is undetermined. The CDR3 spans 16 residues. V dropped 4 bases and J dropped 6 bases, with 20 bases sitting between them. CDR1 SGHTS and CDR2 YDEGEE come from the germline V gene. The CDR3 here is CASSLFPERYPNEQFF. As DNA, the CDR3 is TGTGCCAGCAGCCTTTTTCCGGAACGATACCCCAATGAGCAGTTCTTC.

At least ten counts were recorded for this clonotype. The J gene is TRBJ2-1, the V gene TRBV24-1; TRBD1 agrees at 7 bases. V lost 2 bases and J lost 10; bases outside the gene matches: 1. Per germline, CDR1 KGHDR and CDR2 SFDVKD. There are 12 residues in the CDR3. CDR3 in DNA: TGTGCCACCAGTGATTGGGACAGCGAGCAGTTCTTC. It specifies CATSDWDSEQFF.

This clonotype came up a few times. Just one base apart from a much larger clone, this may be a read error. The chain joins TRBV2 to TRBJ2-3; 9 bases are shared with TRBD2. Unmatched junction bases numbered 10, after V lost 7 bases and J lost 2 bases. This CDR3 region has 16 residues. Germline-derived CDR1 and CDR2 are SNHLY and FYNNEI. The CDR3 here is CASMLAGAPSTDTQYF. The CDR3 DNA is TGTGCCAGCATGTTAGCGGGAGCCCCTTCCACAGATACGCAGTATTTT. The whole variable domain, remainder taken from reference TRBV2 and TRBJ2-3, is EPEVTQTPSHQVTQMGQEVILRCVPISNHLYFYWYRQILGQKVEFLVSFYNNEISEKSEIFDDQFSVERPDGSNFTLKIRSTKLEDSAMYFCASMLAGAPSTDTQYFGPGTRLTVL.

V and J are TRBV6-5 and TRBJ1-2; D gene uncertain. The V and J ends lost 5 bases and 1 base respectively, with 11 bases between them. Germline CDR1 is MNHEY and CDR2 is SVGAGI. This CDR3 has 14 amino acids. The CDR3 spells CASSQRPNNYGYTF. Written as DNA, the CDR3 is TGTGCCAGCAGTCAACGACCGAATAACTATGGCTACACCTTC.

Comment on this clonotype: The CDR3 does not end in the conserved phenylalanine or tryptophan, so this is likely a read error. The rearrangement joins TRBV30 to TRBJ1-2, with unresolved D. Germline V gene lookup returns CDR1 GTSNPN and CDR2 SVGIG (reference sequence). This CDR3 contains 13 residues. V was trimmed by 5 bases and J by 3 bases, leaving 13 bases between them. This CDR3 reads CAWQDKGDYGYTL. CDR3 bases: TGTGCCTGGCAGGATAAGGGAGACTATGGCTACACCCTC.

The sample holds many counts of this clonotype. CDR3 bases: TGCAGCGTTGAAGATAGGAAAGGAACAGGCTACGAGCAGTACTTC. Translated, it gives CSVEDRKGTGYEQYF. V gene TRBV29-1 combines with J gene TRBJ2-7; maybe TRBD1 (5 bases). V was clipped by 0 bases and J by 3 bases, with 15 bases between them. The CDR3 is 15 amino acids. Germline CDR1 reads SQVTM; CDR2 reads ANQGSEA.

This clonotype came up a few times. The germline gene is not matched at one end of the junction; a read error may be the cause. The J gene is TRBJ2-7, the V gene TRBV19, with D perhaps given as TRBD1 or TRBD2 (5 bases each). This CDR3 comprises 14 residues. Germline V gene lookup returns CDR1 LNHDA and CDR2 SQIVND (reference sequence). CDR3 sequence reads: CASSSFLGPYEQHF. For the CDR3, the DNA is TGTGCCAGCAGCTCGTTCTTGGGACCCTACGAGCAGCACTTC.

This clonotype has just one count. Germline is not matched at one junction end, which may reflect a read error. The J gene is TRBJ2-2, the V gene TRBV6-2 or TRBV6-3; TRBD2 agrees at 9 bases. Germline V gene sequence: CDR1 MNHEY, CDR2 SVGEGT. This CDR3 comprises 13 residues. The CDR3 sequence: CASSLGRAGGLFF. In DNA, the CDR3 is TGTGCCAGCAGCCTCGGGCGAGCGGGGGGGCTGTTTTTT.

In regard to this clonotype: The missing conserved phenylalanine or tryptophan at the end of this CDR3 makes a read error likely. The chain recombines TRBV5-6 with TRBJ2-7; possibly TRBD1 for D (6 bases). From germline, CDR1 is SGHDT and CDR2 YYEEEE. V was pared by 6 bases and J by 3 bases, with 16 bases between. The CDR3 runs to 14 residues. The CDR3 loop is CASTFGGHVYEQYL. The CDR3 DNA reads as TGTGCCAGCACCTTTGGGGGACACGTCTACGAGCAGTACCTC.

The chain employs TRBV29-1 and TRBJ2-3, with 11 bases matching TRBD2. Trimming took 6 bases from V and 0 from J; bases not matched to a gene: 11. The CDR3 spans 17 residues. CDR1 is SQVTM and CDR2 is ANQGSEA in the germline V gene. In DNA form, the CDR3 reads TGCAGCGTCCTCGTCACTAGCGGGGGACCTAGCACAGATACGCAGTATTTT. Amino acids: CSVLVTSGGPSTDTQYF.

The chain joins TRBV19 to TRBJ1-2; TRBD1 matches at 9 bases. CDR3 length: 15 amino acids. Germline V gene sequence: CDR1 LNHDA, CDR2 SQIVND (reference sequence). Trimming took 5 bases from V and 3 from J; bases not matched to a gene: 7. The CDR3 DNA is TGTGCCAGTAGTCCTACAGGGGGCGAGTACTATGGCTACACCTTC. Amino acids: CASSPTGGEYYGYTF. The full variable domain, rest sourced from reference TRBV19 and TRBJ1-2, is DGGITQSPKYLFRKEGQNVTLSCEQNLNHDAMYWYRQDPGQGLRLIYYSQIVNDFQKGDIAEGYSVSREKKESFPLTVTSAQKNPTAFYLCASSPTGGEYYGYTFGSGTRLTVV.

The chain joins TRBV9 to TRBJ1-3; D uncertain. CDR1 is SGDLS and CDR2 is YYNGEE in the germline V gene. The CDR3 is 13 amino acids. V was cut by 0 bases and J by 3 bases, with 4 bases left in between. The CDR3 DNA is TGTGCCAGCAGCGTAGCTATTGGAAACACCATATATTTT. Amino acids: CASSVAIGNTIYF. The full variable domain, in which reference TRBV9 and TRBJ1-3 provide the parts outside the CDR3, is DSGVTQTPKHLITATGQRVTLRCSPRSGDLSVYWYQQSLDQGLQFLIQYYNGEERAKGNILERFSAQQFPDLHSELNLSSLELGDSALYFCASSVAIGNTIYFGEGSWLTVV.

The chain employs TRBV28 and TRBJ1-6; D is unclear. Trimming took 6 bases from V and 14 from J, leaving 20 bases between them. This CDR3 is built from 14 residues. In germline, CDR1 is MDHEN, CDR2 SYDVKM. The CDR3: CASRSPTSKMTLHF. The CDR3 coding sequence is TGTGCCAGCAGGTCTCCTACATCCAAAATGACCCTCCACTTT.

The chain has TRBV25-1 and TRBJ1-2; maybe TRBD1 (5 bases). Trimming stripped 5 bases from V and 8 bases from J, with 9 bases between. Per germline, CDR1 MGHDK and CDR2 SYGVNS. The CDR3 totals 11 residues. This CDR3 is CASSSGAGYTF. The CDR3 DNA reads as TGTGCCAGCAGTTCCGGGGCCGGCTACACCTTC.

The chain is built from TRBV7-2 and TRBJ2-5, with a possible D match to TRBD1 (5 bases). Germline V lookup: CDR1 SGHTA, CDR2 FQGNSA. This CDR3 spans 14 amino acids. Deletions cut 3 bases from V and 5 bases from J, with 13 bases between. CDR3 in DNA: TGTGCCAGCAGCTTTATCGGGCCAGGGGAGACCCAGTACTTC. It specifies CASSFIGPGETQYF.

V is TRBV7-9 and J is TRBJ2-7, with D perhaps matching TRBD2 (5 bases). The CDR3 loop spans 14 amino acids. In germline, CDR1 is SEHNR, CDR2 FQNEAQ (reference sequence). With 1 base removed from V and 4 bases from J, the gap between germline ends came to 11 bases. CDR3 bases: TGTGCCAGCAGCTTAGAGGACTCAGTGTACGAGCAGTACTTC. This translates into CASSLEDSVYEQYF.

This clonotype was counted ten times or more. The chain couples TRBV25-1 to TRBJ2-2, with no clear D. Trimming pared 8 bases from V and 6 bases from J, leaving 13 bases between. The germline V gene encodes CDR1 MGHDK and CDR2 SYGVNS. The CDR3 is 13 amino acids. The CDR3 coding sequence is TGTGCCAGCTCCCATTCTGGGGCCGGGGAGCTGTTTTTT. Its translation is CASSHSGAGELFF.

This chain joins TRBV10-3 and TRBJ2-7; 9 positions match TRBD1. This CDR3 is 13 amino acids long. The germline gives CDR1 ENHRY, CDR2 SYGVKD. The trim removed 5 bases at V and 5 bases at J, leaving 4 bases unmatched. The CDR3 sequence is CAISNGTGNEQYF. CDR3 sequence (DNA): TGTGCCATCAGTAACGGGACAGGGAACGAGCAGTACTTC.

This clonotype was observed many times. The V call is TRBV2, the J call TRBJ1-2, with 8 bases fitting TRBD1. The junction had 2 bases not matched to a gene; V was cut back by 1 base and J by 4 bases. The CDR3 consists of 14 residues. CDR1 is SNHLY and CDR2 is FYNNEI in the germline V gene. The CDR3 region is CASSEGTGSYGYTF. The CDR3 DNA reads as TGTGCCAGCAGTGAAGGGACAGGGAGCTATGGCTACACCTTC.

This chain links TRBV9 with TRBJ2-2; 11 bases are a match to TRBD2. This CDR3 region has 14 residues. Germline assignment: CDR1 SGDLS and CDR2 YYNGEE. V lost 3 bases and J lost 7; bases outside the gene matches: 2. The CDR3 loop reads CASSAGLADGELFF. The CDR3 DNA sequence: TGTGCCAGCAGCGCGGGACTAGCGGACGGGGAGCTGTTTTTT.